The 10 T cell receptor beta chains in this list originate from one sample, sequenced in a study of T cells in Graves' hyperthyroidism and ophthalmopathy. RNA transcripts yielded amplified TCR beta CDR3 regions. HTBI primers drove first-round RT-PCR of the TCR CDR3. A single record per CDR3 protein comes from TCRdb applying MiXCR to the multiplex PCR reads. The sample contains hundreds of thousands of distinct CDR3 sequences, roughly 14% of which appear only once. The sequenced material came from blood. Receptors were obtained from a man aged 18 to 29 with Graves' ophthalmopathy.

The genes are TRBV9 and TRBJ2-3, with D unresolved. The tail of the sequence fits TRBJ1-5 better, so the J call may be wrong. The CDR3 runs 15 residues. Germline V lookup: CDR1 SGDLS, CDR2 YYNGEE. Here the CDR3 reads CASSMTSGSTDTQHF. The CDR3 nucleotides read TGTGCCAGCAGCATGACTAGCGGGAGCACAGATACGCAGCATTTT.

This clonotype was seen many times. The chain recombines TRBV2 with TRBJ2-5, with 10 bases matching TRBD1. This CDR3 comprises 14 residues. Germline lookup yields CDR1 SNHLY and CDR2 FYNNEI. Trimming cost V 6 bases and J 4 bases; bases outside gene matches: 5. In nucleotides, the CDR3 is TGTGCCAGCAGCGCCGACAGGGGGCGAGAGACCCAGTACTTC. It codes for CASSADRGRETQYF.

This clonotype was seen at least ten times. The chain employs TRBV12-3 or TRBV12-4 and TRBJ2-4, with no clear D. This CDR3 has 11 residues. The ends were cut back, 5 bases at V and 11 bases at J, with 10 bases in the middle. For the CDR3, the DNA is TGTGCCAGCAGTCAAACCAGATTTCAGTACTTC. Translation gives CASSQTRFQYF.

The J gene is TRBJ1-1, the V gene TRBV19, with D hard to call. This CDR3 comprises 14 residues. Germline CDR1 is LNHDA and CDR2 is SQIVND (reference sequence). Trimming cost V 9 bases and J 3 bases, with 17 bases left between them. CDR3 nucleotide sequence: TGTGCCAGCGGGTTAATGGCAGATGACACTGAAGCTTTCTTT. It codes for CASGLMADDTEAFF.

There are many counts of this clonotype. The chain is built from TRBV15 and TRBJ2-5; D may be TRBD1 or TRBD2 (5 bases each). The CDR3 is 15 residues long. Germline lookup yields CDR1 LNHNV and CDR2 YYDKDF (reference sequence). V was pared by 3 bases and J by 0 bases, with 11 bases between. The CDR3 is CATSSGDGNQETQYF. Written as DNA, the CDR3 is TGTGCCACCAGCAGTGGGGACGGCAACCAAGAGACCCAGTACTTC.

This clonotype has ten or more counts. V and J are TRBV2 and TRBJ2-1, with D tentatively TRBD1 (5 bases). The CDR3 has 15 residues. Trimming shortened V by 4 bases and J by 5 bases, and 15 bases separated the two germline ends. Germline-derived CDR1 and CDR2 are SNHLY and FYNNEI. The CDR3 loop is CASSVGIAGNNEQFF. The CDR3 DNA is TGTGCCAGCAGTGTTGGGATAGCAGGGAACAATGAGCAGTTCTTC.

Many counts were recorded for this clonotype. This sequence joins TRBV11-2 and TRBJ2-1; 8 bases fit TRBD2. Germline V gene lookup returns CDR1 SGHAT and CDR2 FQNNGV. This CDR3 has 16 residues. The junction had 5 bases not matched to a gene; V was cut back by 0 bases and J by 4 bases. The CDR3 here is CASSLDGGRTYNEQFF. CDR3 nucleotides: TGTGCCAGCAGCTTAGACGGCGGGAGGACGTACAATGAGCAGTTCTTC.

V and J are TRBV5-1 and TRBJ1-1; D is unresolved. Trimming took 9 bases from V and 6 from J, leaving 9 bases between them. Germline V CDR1 and CDR2: SGHRS, YFSETQ. The CDR3 sequence is 10 residues long. This CDR3 is CATGLSEAFF. In DNA form, the CDR3 reads TGCGCCACCGGCCTATCTGAAGCTTTCTTT.

A few counts support this clonotype. The CDR3 sequence: CASSPGQGVYGYTF. CDR3 nucleotide sequence: TGTGCCAGTAGCCCGGGACAAGGAGTCTATGGCTACACCTTC. This rearrangement joins TRBV19 to TRBJ1-2; D is perhaps TRBD1 (6 bases). The V end was cut by 6 bases, the J end by 4 bases, with 15 bases between. Looked up from germline, CDR1 is LNHDA and CDR2 is SQIVND (reference sequence). The CDR3 sequence is 14 residues long. Filled out from reference TRBV19 and TRBJ1-2, the complete variable domain reads DGGITQSPKYLFRKEGQNVTLSCEQNLNHDAMYWYRQDPGQGLRLIYYSQIVNDFQKGDIAEGYSVSREKKESFPLTVTSAQKNPTAFYLCASSPGQGVYGYTFGSGTRLTVV.

This rearrangement joins TRBV27 to TRBJ2-7; 8 bases are shared with TRBD1. J lost 3 bases, V lost 0 bases, and 10 bases had no gene match. CDR3 length equals 17 residues. Germline loops: CDR1 MNHEY, CDR2 SMNVEV (reference sequence). The CDR3 is CASSLSLGTGLDYEQYF. In DNA form, the CDR3 reads TGTGCCAGCAGTTTATCCCTCGGGACAGGTCTGGACTACGAGCAGTACTTC.